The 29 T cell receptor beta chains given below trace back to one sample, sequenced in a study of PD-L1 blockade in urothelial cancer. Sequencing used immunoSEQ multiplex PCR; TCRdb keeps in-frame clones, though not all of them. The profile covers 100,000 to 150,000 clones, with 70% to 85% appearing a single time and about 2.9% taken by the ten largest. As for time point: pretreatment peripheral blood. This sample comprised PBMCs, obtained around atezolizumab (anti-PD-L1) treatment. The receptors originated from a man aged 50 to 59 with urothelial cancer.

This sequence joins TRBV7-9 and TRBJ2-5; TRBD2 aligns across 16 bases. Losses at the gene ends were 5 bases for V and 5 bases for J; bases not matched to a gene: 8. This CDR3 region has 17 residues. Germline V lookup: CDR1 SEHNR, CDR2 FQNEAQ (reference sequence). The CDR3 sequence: CASSGTSGRGLVETQYF. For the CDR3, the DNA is TGTGCCAGCAGCGGGACTAGCGGGAGGGGCCTAGTTGAGACCCAGTACTTC.

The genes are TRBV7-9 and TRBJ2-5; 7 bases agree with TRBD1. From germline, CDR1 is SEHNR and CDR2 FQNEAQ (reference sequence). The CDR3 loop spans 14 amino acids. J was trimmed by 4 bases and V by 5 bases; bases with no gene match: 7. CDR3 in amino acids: CASSPGDSRETQYF. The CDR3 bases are TGTGCCAGCAGCCCAGGGGACAGCCGAGAGACCCAGTACTTC.

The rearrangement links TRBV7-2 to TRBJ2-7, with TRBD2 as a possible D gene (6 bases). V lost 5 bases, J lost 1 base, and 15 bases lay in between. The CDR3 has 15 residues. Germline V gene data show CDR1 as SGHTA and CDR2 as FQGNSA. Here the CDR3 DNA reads TGTGCCAGCAGCCCCGGAGGGGTTTTTTCCTACGAGCAGTACTTC. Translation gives CASSPGGVFSYEQYF.

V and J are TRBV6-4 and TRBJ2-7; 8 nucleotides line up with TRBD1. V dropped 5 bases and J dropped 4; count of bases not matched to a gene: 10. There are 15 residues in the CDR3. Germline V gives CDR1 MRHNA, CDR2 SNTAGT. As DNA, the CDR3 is TGTGCCAGCAGTTATGGGATTAACAGGGGGTACGAGCAGTACTTC. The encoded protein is CASSYGINRGYEQYF.

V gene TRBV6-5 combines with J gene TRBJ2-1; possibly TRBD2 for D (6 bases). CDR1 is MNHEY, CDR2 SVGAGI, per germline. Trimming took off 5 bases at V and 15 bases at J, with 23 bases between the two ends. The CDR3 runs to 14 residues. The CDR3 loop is CASSPSGRTRGLFF. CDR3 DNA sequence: TGTGCCAGCAGTCCGTCAGGGAGGACTCGGGGCTTGTTCTTC.

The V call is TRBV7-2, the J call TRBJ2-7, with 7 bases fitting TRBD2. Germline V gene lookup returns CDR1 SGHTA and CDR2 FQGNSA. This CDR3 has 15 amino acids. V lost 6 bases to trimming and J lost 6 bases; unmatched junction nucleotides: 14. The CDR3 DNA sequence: TGTGCCAGCAGTCCAAGCGGGATCGCGGGAAGCGAGCAGTACTTC. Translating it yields CASSPSGIAGSEQYF.

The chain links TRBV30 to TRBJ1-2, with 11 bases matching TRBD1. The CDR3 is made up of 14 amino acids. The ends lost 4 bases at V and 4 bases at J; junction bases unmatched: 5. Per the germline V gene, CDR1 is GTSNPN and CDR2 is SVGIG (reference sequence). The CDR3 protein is CAWTRTGGGYGYTF. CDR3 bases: TGTGCCTGGACCCGGACAGGGGGCGGCTATGGCTACACCTTC.

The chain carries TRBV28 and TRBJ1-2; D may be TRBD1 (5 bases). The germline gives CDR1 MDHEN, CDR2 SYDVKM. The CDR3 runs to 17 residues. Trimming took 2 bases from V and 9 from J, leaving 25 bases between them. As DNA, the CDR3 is TGTGCCAGCAGTTTAGGGGGTGGCGGGGGGATAGGGATGAGCTACACCTTC. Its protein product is CASSLGGGGGIGMSYTF.

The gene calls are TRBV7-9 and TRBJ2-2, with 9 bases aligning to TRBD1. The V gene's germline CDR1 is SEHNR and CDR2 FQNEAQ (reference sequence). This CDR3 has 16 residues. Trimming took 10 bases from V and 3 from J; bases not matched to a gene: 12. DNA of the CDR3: TGTGCCACCACCCCCAAAGACAGGGGGGACACCGGGGAGCTGTTTTTT. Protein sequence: CATTPKDRGDTGELFF.

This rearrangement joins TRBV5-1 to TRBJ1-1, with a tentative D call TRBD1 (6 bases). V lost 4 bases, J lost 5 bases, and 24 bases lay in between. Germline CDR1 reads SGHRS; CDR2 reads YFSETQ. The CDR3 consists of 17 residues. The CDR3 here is CASSLTWTVNRGTEAFF. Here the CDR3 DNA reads TGCGCCAGCAGCCTGACCTGGACAGTCAATCGAGGGACTGAAGCTTTCTTT.

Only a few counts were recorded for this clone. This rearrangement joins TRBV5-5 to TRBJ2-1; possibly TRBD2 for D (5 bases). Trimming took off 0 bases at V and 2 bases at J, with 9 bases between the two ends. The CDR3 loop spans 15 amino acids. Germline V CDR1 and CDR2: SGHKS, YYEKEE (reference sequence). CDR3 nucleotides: TGTGCCAGCAGCTTGGCCGCTAGCACCTACAATGAGCAGTTCTTC. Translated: CASSLAASTYNEQFF. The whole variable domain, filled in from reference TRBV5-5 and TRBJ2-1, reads DAGVTQSPTHLIKTRGQQVTLRCSPISGHKSVSWYQQVLGQGPQFIFQYYEKEERGRGNFPDRFSARQFPNYSSELNVNALLLGDSALYLCASSLAASTYNEQFFGPGTRLTVL.

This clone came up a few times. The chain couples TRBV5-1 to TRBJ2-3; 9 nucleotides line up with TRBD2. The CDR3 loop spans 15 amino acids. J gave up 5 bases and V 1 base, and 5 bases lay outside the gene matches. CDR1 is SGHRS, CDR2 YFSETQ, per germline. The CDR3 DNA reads TGCGCCAGCAGCTTGAGCGGGAGGATCGGAGATACGCAGTATTTT. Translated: CASSLSGRIGDTQYF.

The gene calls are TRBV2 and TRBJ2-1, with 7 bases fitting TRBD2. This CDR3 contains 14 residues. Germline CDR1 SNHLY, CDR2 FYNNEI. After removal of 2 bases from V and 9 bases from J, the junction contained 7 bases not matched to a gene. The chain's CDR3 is CASSESPGGREQFF. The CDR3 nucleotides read TGTGCCAGCAGTGAATCACCGGGGGGTCGTGAGCAGTTCTTC.

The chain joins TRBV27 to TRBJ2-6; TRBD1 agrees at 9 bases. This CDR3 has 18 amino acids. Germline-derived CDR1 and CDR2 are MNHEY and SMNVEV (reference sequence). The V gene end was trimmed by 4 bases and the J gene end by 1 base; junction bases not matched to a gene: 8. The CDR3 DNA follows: TGTGCCAGCAGTTCTCTCGGACAGGGGAAGTCTGGGGCCAACGTCCTGACTTTC. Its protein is CASSSLGQGKSGANVLTF.

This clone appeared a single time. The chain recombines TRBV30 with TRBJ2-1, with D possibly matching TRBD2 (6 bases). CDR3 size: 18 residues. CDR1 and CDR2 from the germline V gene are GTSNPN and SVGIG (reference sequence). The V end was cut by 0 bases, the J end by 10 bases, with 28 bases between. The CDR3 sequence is CAWSVGLRSGPRRNEQFF. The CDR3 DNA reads TGTGCCTGGAGTGTAGGTCTTAGGAGCGGGCCTAGGCGGAACGAGCAGTTCTTC.

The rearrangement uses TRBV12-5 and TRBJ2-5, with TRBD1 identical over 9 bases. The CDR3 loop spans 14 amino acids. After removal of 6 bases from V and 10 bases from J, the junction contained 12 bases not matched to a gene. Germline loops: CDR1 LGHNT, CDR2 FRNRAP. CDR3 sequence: CASGRGQGPEGQYF. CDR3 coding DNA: TGTGCTAGTGGCCGGGGACAGGGCCCAGAGGGCCAGTACTTC.

The CDR3 DNA reads TGTGCCAGCAGAGCCGGGGGGGGCTACGAGCAGTACTTC. Translated, it gives CASRAGGGYEQYF. The rearrangement joins TRBV6-1 to TRBJ2-7; 8 nucleotides match TRBD2. V lost 6 bases, J lost 3 bases, and 4 bases stayed unmatched. Germline V gene sequence: CDR1 MNHNS, CDR2 SASEGT. There are 13 residues in the CDR3.

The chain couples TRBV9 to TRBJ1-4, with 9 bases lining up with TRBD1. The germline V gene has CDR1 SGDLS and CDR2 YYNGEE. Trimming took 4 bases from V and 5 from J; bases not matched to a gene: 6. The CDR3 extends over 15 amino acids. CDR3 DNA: TGTGCCAGCAGCCCCAGGACAGGGGTAAATGAAAAACTGTTTTTT. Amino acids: CASSPRTGVNEKLFF.

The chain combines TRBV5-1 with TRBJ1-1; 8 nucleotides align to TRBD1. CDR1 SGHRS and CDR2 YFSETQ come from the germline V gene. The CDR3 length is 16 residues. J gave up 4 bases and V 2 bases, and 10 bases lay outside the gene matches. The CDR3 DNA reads TGCGCCAGCAGCTTCGGACAGGGTGGCAGATTCACTGAAGCTTTCTTT. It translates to CASSFGQGGRFTEAFF.

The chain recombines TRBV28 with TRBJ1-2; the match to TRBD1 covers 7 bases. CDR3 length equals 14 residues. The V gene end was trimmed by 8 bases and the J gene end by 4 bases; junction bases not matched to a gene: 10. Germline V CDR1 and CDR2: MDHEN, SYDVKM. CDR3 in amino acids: CASGVRGLRYGYTF. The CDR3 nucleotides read TGTGCCAGCGGCGTAAGGGGGCTGCGCTATGGCTACACCTTC.

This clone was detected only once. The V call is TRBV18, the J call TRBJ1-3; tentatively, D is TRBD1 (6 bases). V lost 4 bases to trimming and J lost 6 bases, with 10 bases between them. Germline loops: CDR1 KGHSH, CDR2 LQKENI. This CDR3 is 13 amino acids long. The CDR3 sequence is CASSRDTSNTIYF. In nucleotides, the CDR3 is TGTGCCAGCTCACGGGACACCTCAAACACCATATATTTT.

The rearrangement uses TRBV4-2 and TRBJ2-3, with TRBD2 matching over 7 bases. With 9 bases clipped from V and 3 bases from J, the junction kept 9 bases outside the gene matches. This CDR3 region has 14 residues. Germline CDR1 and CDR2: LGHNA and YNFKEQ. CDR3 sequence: CASGSGAQTDTQYF. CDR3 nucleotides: TGTGCCAGTGGGAGCGGGGCCCAAACAGATACGCAGTATTTT.

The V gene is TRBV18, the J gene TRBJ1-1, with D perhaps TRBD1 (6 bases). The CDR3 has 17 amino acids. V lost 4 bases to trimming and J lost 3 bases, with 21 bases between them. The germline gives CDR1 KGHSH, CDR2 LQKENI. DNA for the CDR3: TGTGCCAGCTCACTCCAGGGGAGTGGGCCCTGGGACACTGAAGCTTTCTTT. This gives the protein CASSLQGSGPWDTEAFF.

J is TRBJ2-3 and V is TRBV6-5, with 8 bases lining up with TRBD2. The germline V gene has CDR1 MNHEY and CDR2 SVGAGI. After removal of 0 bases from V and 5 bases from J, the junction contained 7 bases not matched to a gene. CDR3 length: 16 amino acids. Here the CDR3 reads CASSYSYGRAIDTQYF. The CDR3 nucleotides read TGTGCCAGCAGTTACTCCTACGGGAGGGCCATAGATACGCAGTATTTT.

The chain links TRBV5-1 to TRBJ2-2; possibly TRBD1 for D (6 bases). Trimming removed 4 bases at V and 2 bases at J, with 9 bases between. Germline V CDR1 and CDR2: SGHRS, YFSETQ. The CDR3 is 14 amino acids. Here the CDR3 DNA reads TGCGCCAGCAGCCGACAGGACAACACCGGGGAGCTGTTTTTT. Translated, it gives CASSRQDNTGELFF. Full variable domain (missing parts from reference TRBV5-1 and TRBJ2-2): KAGVTQTPRYLIKTRGQQVTLSCSPISGHRSVSWYQQTPGQGLQFLFEYFSETQRNKGNFPGRFSGRQFSNSRSEMNVSTLELGDSALYLCASSRQDNTGELFFGEGSRLTVL.

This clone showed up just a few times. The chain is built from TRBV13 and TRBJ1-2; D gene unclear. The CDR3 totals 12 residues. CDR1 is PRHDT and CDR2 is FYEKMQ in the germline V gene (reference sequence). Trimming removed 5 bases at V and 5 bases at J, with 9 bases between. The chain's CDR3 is CASSEGAYGYTF. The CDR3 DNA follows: TGTGCCAGCAGCGAGGGCGCTTATGGCTACACCTTC.

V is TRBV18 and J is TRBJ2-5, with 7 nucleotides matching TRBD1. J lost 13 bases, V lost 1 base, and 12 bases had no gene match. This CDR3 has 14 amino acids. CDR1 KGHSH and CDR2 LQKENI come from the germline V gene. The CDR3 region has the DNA TGTGCCAGCTCACCACGCGGTGAAGGGGGCATTTTGTACTTC. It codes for CASSPRGEGGILYF.

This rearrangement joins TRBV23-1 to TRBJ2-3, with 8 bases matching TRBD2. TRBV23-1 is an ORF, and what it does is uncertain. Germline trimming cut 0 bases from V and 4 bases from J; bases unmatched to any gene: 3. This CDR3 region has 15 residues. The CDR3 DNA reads TGCGCCAGCAGTCAATCGAGCGGGAGCTCAGATACGCAGTATTTT. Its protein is CASSQSSGSSDTQYF.

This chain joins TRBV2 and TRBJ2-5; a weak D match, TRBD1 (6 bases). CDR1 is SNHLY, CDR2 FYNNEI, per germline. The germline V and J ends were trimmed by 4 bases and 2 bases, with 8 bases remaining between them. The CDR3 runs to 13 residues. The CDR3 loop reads CASSVGQQETQYF. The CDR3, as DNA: TGTGCCAGCAGTGTCGGACAGCAAGAGACCCAGTACTTC.